This paragraph reports one T cell receptor beta chain. What it binds is not known. Nonspecific anti-CD3/anti-CD28 bead stimulation represents the broad CD4+ T cell repertoire. Responding CD4+ T cells were sorted by upregulation of both CD40 ligand and CD69. The immunoSEQ assay was version 4, run in survey mode. Repertoires were generated with immunoSEQ multiplex PCR, while TCRdb's copy carries only in-frame clones and drops some. In the table there are around 35,000 clones, 80% to 90% of which are singletons. The record originates from a study of persistence of HIV-infected CD4 T cells. Trimming stripped 1 base from V and 8 bases from J, with 11 bases between. Germline CDR1 and CDR2: MNHNS and SASEGT. The CDR3 has 13 amino acids. Study-wide results and limits: Within sorted populations, more oligoclonal TCRs accompanied more oligoclonal proviruses.

The sequence was obtained from an adult man with HIV who was CMV-seropositive. Source: CD4+ T cells sorted from PBMCs after approximately 19-hour stimulation, taken from a patient who received antiretroviral therapy. The chain combines TRBV6-1 with TRBJ1-2; D gene uncertain. The CDR3 is CASSEDGVEGYTF. As DNA, the CDR3 is TGTGCCAGCAGTGAAGATGGGGTAGAAGGCTACACCTTC.